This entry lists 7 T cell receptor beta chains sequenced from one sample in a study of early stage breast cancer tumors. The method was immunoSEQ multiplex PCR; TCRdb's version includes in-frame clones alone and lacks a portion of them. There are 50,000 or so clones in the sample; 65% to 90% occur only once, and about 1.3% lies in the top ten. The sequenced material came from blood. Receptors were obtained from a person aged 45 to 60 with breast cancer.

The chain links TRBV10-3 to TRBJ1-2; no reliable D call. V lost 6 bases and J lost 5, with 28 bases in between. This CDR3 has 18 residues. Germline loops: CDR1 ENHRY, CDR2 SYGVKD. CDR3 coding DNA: TGTGCCATCAGGGGATCTCCTTCAGCTGGGAACGCGGCGTATGGCTACACCTTC. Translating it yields CAIRGSPSAGNAAYGYTF.

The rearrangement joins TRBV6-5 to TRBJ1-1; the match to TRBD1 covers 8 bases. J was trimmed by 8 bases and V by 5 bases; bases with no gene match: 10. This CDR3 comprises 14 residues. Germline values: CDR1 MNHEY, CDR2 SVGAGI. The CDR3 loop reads CASSPTIQGGEAFF. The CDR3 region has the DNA TGTGCCAGCAGTCCTACTATACAGGGGGGGGAAGCTTTCTTT.

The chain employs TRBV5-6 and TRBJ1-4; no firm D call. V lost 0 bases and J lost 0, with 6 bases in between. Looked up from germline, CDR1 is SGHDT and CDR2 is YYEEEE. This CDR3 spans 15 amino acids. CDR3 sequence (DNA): TGTGCCAGCAGCTTGGCCCCAACAACTAATGAAAAACTGTTTTTT. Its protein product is CASSLAPTTNEKLFF.

In nucleotides, the CDR3 is TGCGCCAGCAGCCAGAAGGAGATAAATGAAAAACTGTTTTTT. Translation gives CASSQKEINEKLFF. The rearrangement joins TRBV4-1 to TRBJ1-4; D is uncertain. Germline CDR1 is MGHRA and CDR2 is YSYEKL. CDR3 length: 14 amino acids. Trimming left V 3 bases short and J 5 bases short, with 10 bases between.

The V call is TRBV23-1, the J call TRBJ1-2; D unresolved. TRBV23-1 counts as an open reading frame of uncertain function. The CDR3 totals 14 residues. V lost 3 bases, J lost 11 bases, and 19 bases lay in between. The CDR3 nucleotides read TGCGCCAGCAGTCACCCCGGGCCCCTCTATTGGTACACCTTC. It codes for CASSHPGPLYWYTF.

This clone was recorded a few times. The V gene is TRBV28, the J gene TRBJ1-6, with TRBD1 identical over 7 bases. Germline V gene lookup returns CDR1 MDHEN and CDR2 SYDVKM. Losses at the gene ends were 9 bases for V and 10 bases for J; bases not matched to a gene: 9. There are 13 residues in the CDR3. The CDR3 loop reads CASWGQRRSPLHF. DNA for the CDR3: TGTGCCAGTTGGGGACAGAGAAGATCACCCCTCCACTTT. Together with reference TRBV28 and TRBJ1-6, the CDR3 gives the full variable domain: DVKVTQSSRYLVKRTGEKVFLECVQDMDHENMFWYRQDPGLGLRLIYFSYDVKMKEKGDIPEGYSVSREKKERFSLILESASTNQTSMYLCASWGQRRSPLHFGNGTRLTVT.

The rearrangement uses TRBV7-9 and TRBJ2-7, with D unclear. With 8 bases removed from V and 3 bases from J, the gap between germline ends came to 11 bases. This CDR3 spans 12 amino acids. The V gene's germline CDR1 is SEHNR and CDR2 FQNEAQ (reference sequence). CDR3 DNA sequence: TGTGCCAGCTCCGGAACGGGCTACGAGCAGTACTTC. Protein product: CASSGTGYEQYF.